There are a few counts of the clone carrying this T cell receptor beta chain. The antigen remains undetermined. The length of the CDR3 is 16 residues. V was cut by 1 base and J by 6 bases, with 16 bases left in between. From germline, CDR1 is SNHLY and CDR2 FYNNEI. The TCR beta libraries were generated through quantitative 5'-RACE incorporating molecular barcodes. TCRdb used MiXCR to reprocess the 5' RACE reads, holding one entry per CDR3 protein. The repertoire consists of more than 600,000 distinct CDR3 sequences, with under 20% occurring once and the leading ten covering 15% to 20%. This entry comes from a study of CD8 T cells in ankylosing spondylitis. Study-level results: Disease-associated clones were reportedly significantly overrepresented in matched ankylosing spondylitis synovial fluid. Seemingly distinctive of ankylosing spondylitis blood was a TCR beta motif formed by eight highly homologous variants. Disease-linked clones bore a CD8+ phenotype, appearing relatively rarely in peripheral blood. Earlier reports found some motif variants in synovial fluid and blood in reactive arthritis.

V and J are TRBV2 and TRBJ2-1; D is undetermined. This receptor was taken from a male donor with ankylosing spondylitis. Material for sequencing was blood, either unsorted or a sorted T cell fraction (not recorded which). The CDR3 DNA sequence: TGTGCCAGCAGTGAAGTCGCTAAATACACGTCCAATGAGCAGTTCTTC. Residues: CASSEVAKYTSNEQFF. Based on the CDR3 plus reference TRBV2 and TRBJ2-1, the full variable domain is EPEVTQTPSHQVTQMGQEVILRCVPISNHLYFYWYRQILGQKVEFLVSFYNNEISEKSEIFDDQFSVERPDGSNFTLKIRSTKLEDSAMYFCASSEVAKYTSNEQFFGPGTRLTVL.